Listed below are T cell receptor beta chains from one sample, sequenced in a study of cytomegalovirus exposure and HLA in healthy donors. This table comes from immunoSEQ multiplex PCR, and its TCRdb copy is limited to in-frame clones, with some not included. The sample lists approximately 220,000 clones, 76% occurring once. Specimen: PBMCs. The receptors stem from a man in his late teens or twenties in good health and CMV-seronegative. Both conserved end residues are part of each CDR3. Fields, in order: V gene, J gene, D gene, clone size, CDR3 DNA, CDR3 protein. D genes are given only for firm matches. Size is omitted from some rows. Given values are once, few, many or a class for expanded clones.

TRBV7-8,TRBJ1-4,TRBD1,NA,TGTGCCAGCAGCTTATCTACTACAGGGGATGCAACTAATGAAAAACTGTTTTTT,CASSLSTTGDATNEKLFF
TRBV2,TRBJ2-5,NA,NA,TGTGCCAGCAGCGGAAGACTACCTGAAGAGACCCAGTACTTC,CASSGRLPEETQYF
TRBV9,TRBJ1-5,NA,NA,TGTGCCAGCAGCCTCTCGGGAACCAATCAGCCCCAGCATTTT,CASSLSGTNQPQHF
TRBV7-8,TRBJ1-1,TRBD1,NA,TGTGCCAGCAGCTCCCGAGACAGGGATTTCACTGAAGCTTTCTTT,CASSSRDRDFTEAFF
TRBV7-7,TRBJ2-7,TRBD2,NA,TGTGCTAGCAGCTGTAGCTTCCCGGGACTAGCGGGGCTCTACGAGCAGTACTTC,CASSCSFPGLAGLYEQYF
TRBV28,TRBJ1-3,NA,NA,TGTGCCAGCAGCTCAAGGGGTTTCTACTCTGGAAACACCATATATTTT,CASSSRGFYSGNTIYF
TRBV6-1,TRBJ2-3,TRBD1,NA,TGTGCCAGCAGCGACAGGGACGGAGATACGCAGTATTTT,CASSDRDGDTQYF
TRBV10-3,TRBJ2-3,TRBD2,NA,TGTGCCATCACTGGAGCGGGAGGGGGCACAGATACGCAGTATTTT,CAITGAGGGTDTQYF
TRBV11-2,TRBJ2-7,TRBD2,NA,TGTGCCAGCAGTTTTCCTAGCGGGGGGGTGAGGGAGCAGTACTTC,CASSFPSGGVREQYF
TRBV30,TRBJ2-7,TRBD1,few,TGTGCCGGGGACAGGGGGGTCTACGAGCAGTACTTC,CAGDRGVYEQYF
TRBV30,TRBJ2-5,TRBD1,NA,TGTGCCTGGAGTGTAGCCAGGGGGCGCAGGGAGACCCAGTACTTC,CAWSVARGRRETQYF
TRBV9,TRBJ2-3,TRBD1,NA,TGTGCCAGCAGCGCCTTGACAGGGTCCCCCGATACGCAGTATTTT,CASSALTGSPDTQYF
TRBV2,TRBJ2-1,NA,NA,TGTGCCAGCAGTGAAGAACAGGGAAAATACAATGAGCAGTTCTTC,CASSEEQGKYNEQFF
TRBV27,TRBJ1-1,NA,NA,TGTGCCAGCAGTTCTGGTGGGGGCGTGAACACTGAAGCTTTCTTT,CASSSGGGVNTEAFF
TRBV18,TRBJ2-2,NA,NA,TGTGCCAGCTCACCACCACCGGCAGGGGTTCACGGGGAGCTGTTTTTT,CASSPPPAGVHGELFF
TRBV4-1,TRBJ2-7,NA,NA,TGCGCCAGCAGTCCTAAGGGACTCCCGGACGAGCAGTACTTC,CASSPKGLPDEQYF
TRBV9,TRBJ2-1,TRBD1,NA,TGTGCCAGCAGCGCTACTGGGACAGATCTAAATGAGCAGTTCTTC,CASSATGTDLNEQFF
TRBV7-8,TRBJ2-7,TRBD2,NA,TGTGCCAGCAGCTCCCTGCAGGGTAGCGGGAGGGCCTACGAGCAGTACTTC,CASSSLQGSGRAYEQYF
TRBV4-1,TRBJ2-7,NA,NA,TGCGCCAGCAGCCAAGATAATTTGGCACAATCCGAGCAGTACTTC,CASSQDNLAQSEQYF
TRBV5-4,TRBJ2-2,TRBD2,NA,TGTGCCAGCAGCTTGGGGGAGACTAGCGGGAGAATCGGGGAGCTGTTTTTT,CASSLGETSGRIGELFF
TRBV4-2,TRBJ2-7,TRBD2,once,TGTGCCAGCAGCCAAGAAGGGAGACTAGCGGGAGGACCCTACGAGCAGTACTTC,CASSQEGRLAGGPYEQYF
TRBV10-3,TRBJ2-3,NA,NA,TGTGCCATCAGCACAGGAAGCACAGATACGCAGTATTTT,CAISTGSTDTQYF
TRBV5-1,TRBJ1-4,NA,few,TGCGCCAGCAGTTACGACAGGGAAAAACTGTTTTTT,CASSYDREKLFF
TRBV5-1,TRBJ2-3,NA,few,TGCGCCAGCAGCTTGAACGCAGGCACAGATACGCAGTATTTT,CASSLNAGTDTQYF
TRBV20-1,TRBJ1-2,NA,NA,TGCAGTGCTAGAATCAGGGGTGGCTACACCTTC,CSARIRGGYTF
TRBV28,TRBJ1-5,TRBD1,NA,TGTGCCAGCAGTTTGACCTCCGGGACAGGGGTTAATCAGCCCCAGCATTTT,CASSLTSGTGVNQPQHF
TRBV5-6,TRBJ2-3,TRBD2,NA,TGTGCCAGCAGCTTGCGGGGGGACCCGCAGTATTTT,CASSLRGDPQYF
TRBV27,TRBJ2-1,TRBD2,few,TGTGCCAGCAGAACCGGTAGCGGGAGAGGAGAGCAGTTCTTC,CASRTGSGRGEQFF
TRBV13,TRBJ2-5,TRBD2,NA,TGTGCCAGCGGAGCGGGGGCCCAAGAGACCCAGTACTTC,CASGAGAQETQYF
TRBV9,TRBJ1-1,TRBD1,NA,TGTGCCAGCAGTCATTCAGTGGGACAGGCGAGAATTGAAGCTTTCTTT,CASSHSVGQARIEAFF
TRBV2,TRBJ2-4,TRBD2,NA,TGTGCCAGTCGCTCAGCGGGGTGGGATGTTCAGTACTTC,CASRSAGWDVQYF
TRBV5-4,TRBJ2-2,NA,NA,TGTGCCAGCAGCCCTCGGGGGAACACCGGGGAGCTGTTTTTT,CASSPRGNTGELFF
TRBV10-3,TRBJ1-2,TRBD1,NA,TGTGCCATCAGCAACAGGGGGCTGGACTATGGCTACACCTTC,CAISNRGLDYGYTF
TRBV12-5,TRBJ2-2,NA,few,TGTGCTAGTGGTTTGTTTCGGACAGCGACGAACACCGGGGAGCTGTTTTTT,CASGLFRTATNTGELFF
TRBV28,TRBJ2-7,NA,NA,TGTGCCAGCAAGGAGTTGATAGCGGACAGGTATACCTACGAGCAGTACTTC,CASKELIADRYTYEQYF
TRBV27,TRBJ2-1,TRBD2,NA,TGTGCCAGCAGTAGCGGGAGTTCCTACAATGAGCAGTTCTTC,CASSSGSSYNEQFF
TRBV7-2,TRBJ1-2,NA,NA,TGTGCCAGCAGCTCTATGGGAGGGCGGGGTGGCTACACCTTC,CASSSMGGRGGYTF
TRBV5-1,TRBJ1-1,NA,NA,TGCGCCAGCAGCTTCCTAGGGGGTACTGAAGCTTTCTTT,CASSFLGGTEAFF
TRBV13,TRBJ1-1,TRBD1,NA,TGTGCCAGCAGCTATACAGGGGGCGGGGGCACTGAAGCTTTCTTT,CASSYTGGGGTEAFF
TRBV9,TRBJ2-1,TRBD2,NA,TGTGCCAGCAGCGTCTCGCCGGGGACTAGCGGCAATGAGCAGTTCTTC,CASSVSPGTSGNEQFF
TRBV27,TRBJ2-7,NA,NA,TGTGCCAGCAGTGCGAACCAGGGAGGCCTCAGCTCCTACGAGCAGTACTTC,CASSANQGGLSSYEQYF
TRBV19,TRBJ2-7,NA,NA,TGTGCCAGTAGTATGGAGGTTCGCTACGAGCAGTACTTC,CASSMEVRYEQYF
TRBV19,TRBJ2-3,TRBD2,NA,TGTGCCAGTAGTAAACGGACTAGCGGGAGAGCAGATACGCAGTATTTT,CASSKRTSGRADTQYF
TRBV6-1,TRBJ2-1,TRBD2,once,TGTGCCAGCAGGGCTAGCGGTAACTCCTACAATGAGCAGTTCTTC,CASRASGNSYNEQFF
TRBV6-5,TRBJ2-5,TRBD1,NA,TGTGCCAGCAGGCAAAGGGGGCAGCAAGAGACCCAGTACTTC,CASRQRGQQETQYF
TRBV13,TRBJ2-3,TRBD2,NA,TGTGCCAGCAGCTACGGGACTAGCGGGAGACGTGGGCAGGCAGATACGCAGTATTTT,CASSYGTSGRRGQADTQYF
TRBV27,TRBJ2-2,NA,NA,TGTGCCAGCAGTAACGACAGGATGACCTACCCCCCCGGGGAGCTGTTTTTT,CASSNDRMTYPPGELFF
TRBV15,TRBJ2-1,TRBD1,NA,TGTGCCACCAGCAGACTCCGGGACAGCCACAACTACAATGAGCAGTTCTTC,CATSRLRDSHNYNEQFF